The next 20 T cell receptor beta chains were all read from a single sample in a study of cytomegalovirus exposure and HLA in healthy donors. Data came from immunoSEQ multiplex PCR; TCRdb stores just in-frame clones and leaves some out. Altogether more than 95,000 clones are present, roughly 94% being singletons, with the ten largest covering 1% to 1.5%. The sequenced sample was PBMCs. These receptors all come from a woman between 18 and 29 years old in good health and CMV-seronegative.

The chain combines TRBV5-1 with TRBJ1-3; D is undetermined. Trimming pared 1 base from V and 0 bases from J, leaving 8 bases between. The CDR3 has 15 amino acids. Germline CDR1 SGHRS, CDR2 YFSETQ. DNA of the CDR3: TGCGCCAGCAGCTTGACCGACTCCTCTGGAAACACCATATATTTT. Translation: CASSLTDSSGNTIYF.

The chain has TRBV28 and TRBJ2-2; TRBD1 agrees at 7 bases. The CDR3 totals 17 residues. Unmatched junction bases numbered 15, after V lost 5 bases and J lost 6 bases. The germline CDR1 and CDR2 sequences are MDHEN and SYDVKM. The CDR3 here is CASSQQGFRLIAGELFF. For the CDR3, the DNA is TGTGCCAGCAGTCAACAGGGGTTTCGTCTAATCGCCGGGGAGCTGTTTTTT.

This chain links TRBV4-2 with TRBJ2-1, with 9 bases aligning to TRBD2. This CDR3 contains 15 residues. The V gene end was trimmed by 4 bases and the J gene end by 7 bases; junction bases not matched to a gene: 8. CDR1 LGHNA and CDR2 YNFKEQ come from the germline V gene. CDR3 sequence: CASSPYLGLANEQFF. As DNA, the CDR3 is TGTGCCAGCAGCCCGTACCTGGGACTAGCAAATGAGCAGTTCTTC.

The chain joins TRBV5-4 to TRBJ2-1, with D tentatively TRBD2 (6 bases). From germline, CDR1 is SGHNT and CDR2 YYREEE (reference sequence). CDR3 size: 13 residues. The V end lost 4 bases, the J end lost 9 bases, and 14 bases lay between the germline ends. CDR3 nucleotide sequence: TGTGCCAGCAGCACCGAACTAGCAGGTGAGCAGTTCTTC. Translation gives CASSTELAGEQFF.

The V call is TRBV28, the J call TRBJ1-4, with D maybe TRBD1 (5 bases). There are 14 residues in the CDR3. Trimming stripped 4 bases from V and 3 bases from J, with 9 bases between. In germline, CDR1 is MDHEN, CDR2 SYDVKM. The CDR3 nucleotides read TGTGCCAGCAGTTACAAGGGGTCTAATGAAAAACTGTTTTTT. Amino acid sequence: CASSYKGSNEKLFF.

This chain links TRBV19 with TRBJ1-6; D may be TRBD1 (6 bases). There are 15 residues in the CDR3. In germline, CDR1 is LNHDA, CDR2 SQIVND (reference sequence). V was cut by 5 bases and J by 7 bases, with 15 bases left in between. Here the CDR3 DNA reads TGTGCCAGTAGTTATGGGGGGGCGCGAAATTCACCCCTCCACTTT. Translating it yields CASSYGGARNSPLHF.

The V and J genes are TRBV5-1 and TRBJ1-3, with no clear D. V dropped 0 bases and J dropped 4 bases, with 8 bases sitting between them. From germline, CDR1 is SGHRS and CDR2 YFSETQ. The CDR3 runs to 14 residues. CDR3 in amino acids: CASSLGAEGNTIYF. In DNA, the CDR3 is TGCGCCAGCAGCTTGGGTGCGGAGGGAAACACCATATATTTT.

The chain uses TRBV2 and TRBJ2-7; 9 bases match TRBD1. J gave up 4 bases and V 4 bases, and 11 bases lay outside the gene matches. Germline CDR1 is SNHLY and CDR2 is FYNNEI. The CDR3 consists of 16 residues. CDR3: CASSGDPGTGRYEQYF. The CDR3, as DNA: TGTGCCAGCAGTGGTGACCCAGGGACAGGGCGATACGAGCAGTACTTC.

This clone was detected only a few times. This chain links TRBV2 with TRBJ2-2; no clear D gene. The CDR3 consists of 13 residues. V was cut by 7 bases and J by 6 bases, with 12 bases left in between. CDR1 is SNHLY and CDR2 is FYNNEI in the germline V gene. CDR3 residues: CASTKVVPGELFF. In DNA, the CDR3 is TGTGCCAGCACTAAAGTAGTCCCCGGGGAGCTGTTTTTT.

The rearrangement links TRBV9 to TRBJ2-2; possible D gene TRBD2, 6 bases. CDR1 and CDR2 (germline): SGDLS, YYNGEE. CDR3 size: 15 residues. V was trimmed by 6 bases and J by 0 bases, leaving 12 bases between them. The CDR3 sequence: CASTRLATNTGELFF. Written as DNA, the CDR3 is TGTGCCAGCACCCGTCTAGCGACGAACACCGGGGAGCTGTTTTTT. Variable domain in full (rest from reference TRBV9 and TRBJ2-2): DSGVTQTPKHLITATGQRVTLRCSPRSGDLSVYWYQQSLDQGLQFLIQYYNGEERAKGNILERFSAQQFPDLHSELNLSSLELGDSALYFCASTRLATNTGELFFGEGSRLTVL.

This sequence joins TRBV15 and TRBJ2-1, with 10 bases that match TRBD2. The junction had 8 bases not matched to a gene; V was cut back by 0 bases and J by 12 bases. The CDR3 extends over 15 amino acids. Germline lookup yields CDR1 LNHNV and CDR2 YYDKDF (reference sequence). As DNA, the CDR3 is TGTGCCACCAGCAGAGAAGGCCTAGCGGGGGCGGGGCAGTTCTTC. Its protein product is CATSREGLAGAGQFF.

This chain links TRBV2 with TRBJ1-6; D gene uncertain. The V and J ends lost 3 bases and 5 bases respectively, with 14 bases between them. The germline V gene has CDR1 SNHLY and CDR2 FYNNEI. This CDR3 has 16 amino acids. The CDR3 region has the DNA TGTGCCAGCAGTGATAGTATGGGGAGAGATAATTCACCCCTCCACTTT. Protein sequence: CASSDSMGRDNSPLHF. Filled out from reference TRBV2 and TRBJ1-6, the complete variable domain reads EPEVTQTPSHQVTQMGQEVILRCVPISNHLYFYWYRQILGQKVEFLVSFYNNEISEKSEIFDDQFSVERPDGSNFTLKIRSTKLEDSAMYFCASSDSMGRDNSPLHFGNGTRLTVT.

This chain joins TRBV7-2 and TRBJ2-2; 8 nucleotides agree with TRBD2. The length of the CDR3 is 16 residues. Germline-derived CDR1 and CDR2 are SGHTA and FQGNSA. After removal of 1 base from V and 1 base from J, the junction contained 2 bases not matched to a gene. The DNA of the CDR3 is TGTGCCAGCAGCTTAGTGGCGGGGGGGAACACCGGGGAGCTGTTTTTT. Residues: CASSLVAGGNTGELFF. The full variable domain, with the rest looked up from reference TRBV7-2 and TRBJ2-2, is GAGVSQSPSNKVTEKGKDVELRCDPISGHTALYWYRQSLGQGLEFLIYFQGNSAPDKSGLPSDRFSAERTGGSVSTLTIQRTQQEDSAVYLCASSLVAGGNTGELFFGEGSRLTVL.

The chain carries TRBV28 and TRBJ2-7, with 8 nucleotides matching TRBD2. The J segment lost 3 bases and the V segment lost 3 bases, leaving 4 bases of the junction unmatched. CDR1 and CDR2 (germline): MDHEN, SYDVKM. The CDR3 loop spans 14 amino acids. CDR3 in amino acids: CASSFSGSNYEQYF. CDR3 nucleotides: TGTGCCAGCAGTTTCAGCGGGAGCAACTACGAGCAGTACTTC.

The chain carries TRBV2 and TRBJ2-1; 8 positions match TRBD2. The germline V gene has CDR1 SNHLY and CDR2 FYNNEI. After removal of 6 bases from V and 6 bases from J, the junction contained 13 bases not matched to a gene. This CDR3 has 16 amino acids. The chain's CDR3 is CASRGSPGGAGNEQFF. The CDR3, as DNA: TGTGCCAGCAGGGGGAGTCCCGGGGGGGCAGGCAATGAGCAGTTCTTC.

The chain links TRBV28 to TRBJ1-1; 7 bases align to TRBD1. Germline-derived CDR1 and CDR2 are MDHEN and SYDVKM. This CDR3 is 17 amino acids long. The V segment lost 5 bases and the J segment 0 bases; nucleotides outside the gene matches: 12. The CDR3 here is CASSEPRDRKLNTEAFF. The CDR3 region has the DNA TGTGCCAGCAGTGAGCCCCGGGACAGAAAGTTGAACACTGAAGCTTTCTTT.

This chain connects TRBV5-1 to TRBJ2-2; 9 bases are shared with TRBD2. Germline CDR1 reads SGHRS; CDR2 reads YFSETQ. V shed 2 bases, J shed 5 bases, and the junction held 4 bases outside the gene matches. The length of the CDR3 is 15 residues. The CDR3 sequence: CASSLASGETGELFF. The CDR3 DNA reads TGCGCCAGCAGCTTAGCTAGCGGGGAGACCGGGGAGCTGTTTTTT. The full variable domain, completed using reference TRBV5-1 and TRBJ2-2, is KAGVTQTPRYLIKTRGQQVTLSCSPISGHRSVSWYQQTPGQGLQFLFEYFSETQRNKGNFPGRFSGRQFSNSRSEMNVSTLELGDSALYLCASSLASGETGELFFGEGSRLTVL.

The chain joins TRBV5-1 to TRBJ2-1, with 7 bases that match TRBD2. Germline CDR1 and CDR2: SGHRS and YFSETQ. V was pared by 4 bases and J by 4 bases, with 14 bases of the junction left unmatched. The CDR3 extends over 17 amino acids. The CDR3 DNA reads TGCGCCAGCAGCCTGGGTGGCGGGAGCGCGGGATACAATGAGCAGTTCTTC. It codes for CASSLGGGSAGYNEQFF.

V and J are TRBV18 and TRBJ1-1; no reliable D call. The CDR3 contains 13 residues. Germline V lookup: CDR1 KGHSH, CDR2 LQKENI. Trimming cost V 1 base and J 7 bases, with 10 bases left between them. This chain's CDR3 is CASSPLAENEAFF. The CDR3 DNA follows: TGTGCCAGCTCACCACTCGCGGAGAATGAAGCTTTCTTT. Based on the CDR3 plus reference TRBV18 and TRBJ1-1, the full variable domain is NAGVMQNPRHLVRRRGQEARLRCSPMKGHSHVYWYRQLPEEGLKFMVYLQKENIIDESGMPKERFSAEFPKEGPSILRIQQVVRGDSAAYFCASSPLAENEAFFGQGTRLTVV.

The V gene is TRBV10-3, the J gene TRBJ2-7; TRBD2 matches at 14 bases. Trimming at V came to 5 bases and at J to 5 bases, leaving 2 bases not matched to a gene. The CDR3 runs to 14 residues. Germline V CDR1 and CDR2: ENHRY, SYGVKD. The CDR3: CAISPGLAGDEQYF. CDR3 DNA sequence: TGTGCCATCAGTCCGGGACTAGCGGGAGACGAGCAGTACTTC.